These 8 T cell receptor beta chains came from one sample sequenced in a study of blood T cell repertoires in COVID-19. Assay used: immunoSEQ multiplex PCR; TCRdb lists only in-frame clones, some missing. The sample shows approximately 280,000 clones, less than 85% of them seen only once. Sequencing was performed on peripheral blood. The receptors were sampled from a human donor with COVID-19, enrolled during active disease. The donor label of this sample is uncertain.

The chain carries TRBV30 and TRBJ2-2, with D possibly being TRBD1 (7 bases). V was cut by 5 bases and J by 5 bases, with 21 bases left in between. Germline lookup yields CDR1 GTSNPN and CDR2 SVGIG (reference sequence). The CDR3 contains 16 residues. The CDR3 DNA reads TGTGCCTGGGGAAAATGGAGGGGGCTGATTACCGGGGAGCTGTTTTTT. Protein product: CAWGKWRGLITGELFF. Looking up the rest from reference TRBV30 and TRBJ2-2 gives the full variable domain: SQTIHQWPATLVQPVGSPLSLECTVEGTSNPNLYWYRQAAGRGLQLLFYSVGIGQISSEVPQNLSASRPQDRQFILSSKKLLLSDSGFYLCAWGKWRGLITGELFFGEGSRLTVL.

The rearrangement links TRBV15 to TRBJ1-2; D gene ambiguous. CDR1 and CDR2 from the germline V gene are LNHNV and YYDKDF (reference sequence). V gave up 1 base and J gave up 1 base, with 10 bases separating them. This CDR3 is 15 amino acids long. The CDR3 bases are TGTGCCACCAGCAGAGGAGGGCTTTATAACTATGGCTACACCTTC. This translates into CATSRGGLYNYGYTF.

The chain uses TRBV28 and TRBJ1-1, with D maybe TRBD1 (5 bases). Looked up from germline, CDR1 is MDHEN and CDR2 is SYDVKM. The CDR3 consists of 15 residues. Trimming shortened V by 4 bases and J by 3 bases, and 15 bases separated the two germline ends. DNA of the CDR3: TGTGCCAGCAGTTCCGGCGGGGGGGGGTACACTGAAGCTTTCTTT. Its translation: CASSSGGGGYTEAFF.

V and J are TRBV28 and TRBJ2-5, with unresolved D. The CDR3 is 14 residues long. The V end was cut by 3 bases, the J end by 1 base, with 9 bases between. Germline loops: CDR1 MDHEN, CDR2 SYDVKM. In nucleotides, the CDR3 is TGTGCCAGCAGTTTTACTACTTTCCAAGAGACCCAGTACTTC. It yields the protein CASSFTTFQETQYF.

The V call is TRBV5-4, the J call TRBJ2-2; no definite D call. V dropped 0 bases and J dropped 5 bases, with 17 bases sitting between them. This CDR3 contains 17 residues. The germline gives CDR1 SGHNT, CDR2 YYREEE (reference sequence). DNA for the CDR3: TGTGCCAGCAGCTTGGGAGGAGCACACTTCCTGACCGGGGAGCTGTTTTTT. This gives the protein CASSLGGAHFLTGELFF.

V is TRBV19 and J is TRBJ2-5, with 9 bases matching TRBD2. V was clipped by 6 bases and J by 1 base; unmatched bases: 9. The CDR3 length is 16 residues. CDR1 and CDR2 (germline): LNHDA, SQIVND (reference sequence). CDR3 bases: TGTGCCAGTAGCGAGCTAGCGGGACGCCGCCAAGAGACCCAGTACTTC. It codes for CASSELAGRRQETQYF.

The chain couples TRBV2 to TRBJ1-6; D call uncertain. The germline V and J ends were trimmed by 6 bases and 7 bases, with 16 bases remaining between them. CDR1 is SNHLY and CDR2 is FYNNEI in the germline V gene. This CDR3 comprises 15 residues. The CDR3 nucleotides are TGTGCCAGCAGCGCGGCCTCCGCCGGCAATTCACCCCTCCACTTT. Translated: CASSAASAGNSPLHF.

The chain links TRBV5-4 to TRBJ1-4; 7 bases match TRBD1. Germline loops: CDR1 SGHNT, CDR2 YYREEE (reference sequence). The length of the CDR3 is 16 residues. J was trimmed by 4 bases and V by 1 base; bases with no gene match: 7. CDR3 sequence reads: CASSLRYQGGNEKLFF. Here the CDR3 DNA reads TGTGCCAGCAGCTTGAGGTATCAGGGGGGTAATGAAAAACTGTTTTTT.